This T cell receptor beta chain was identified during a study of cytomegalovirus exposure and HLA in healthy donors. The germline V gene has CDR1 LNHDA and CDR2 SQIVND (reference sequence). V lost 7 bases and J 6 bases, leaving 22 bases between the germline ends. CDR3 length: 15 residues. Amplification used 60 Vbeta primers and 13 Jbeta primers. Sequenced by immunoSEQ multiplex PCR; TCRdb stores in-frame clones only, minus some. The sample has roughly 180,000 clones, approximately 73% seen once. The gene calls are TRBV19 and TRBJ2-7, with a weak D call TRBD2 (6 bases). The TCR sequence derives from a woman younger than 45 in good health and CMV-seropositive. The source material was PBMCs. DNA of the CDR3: TGTGCCAGTAAGGGGACTCCTACCCACGGGGGCGAGCAGTACTTC. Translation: CASKGTPTHGGEQYF.